This TCR beta chain was identified in a study of cytotoxic CD8 clonotypes in ibrutinib-treated CLL. Across the whole study: On average, over 80,000 productive rearrangements and just over 250,000 productive templates per sample.

J lost 3 bases, V lost 3 bases, and 7 bases had no gene match. The germline V gene encodes CDR1 SGHRS and CDR2 YFSETQ. The CDR3 has 16 residues. Repertoires were generated with immunoSEQ multiplex PCR, while TCRdb's copy carries only in-frame clones and drops some. The table lists 110,000 to 150,000 clones, about 75% of them singletons, with approximately 5.1% in the top ten. This sequence joins TRBV5-1 and TRBJ1-4, with 8 nucleotides matching TRBD1. The sequenced sample was PBMCs, obtained after 24 months of ibrutinib treatment. This TCR derives from a human donor with chronic lymphocytic leukemia. CDR3 sequence reads: CASSSGMTGANEKLFF. In DNA, the CDR3 is TGCGCCAGCAGCTCCGGAATGACAGGGGCTAATGAAAAACTGTTTTTT.